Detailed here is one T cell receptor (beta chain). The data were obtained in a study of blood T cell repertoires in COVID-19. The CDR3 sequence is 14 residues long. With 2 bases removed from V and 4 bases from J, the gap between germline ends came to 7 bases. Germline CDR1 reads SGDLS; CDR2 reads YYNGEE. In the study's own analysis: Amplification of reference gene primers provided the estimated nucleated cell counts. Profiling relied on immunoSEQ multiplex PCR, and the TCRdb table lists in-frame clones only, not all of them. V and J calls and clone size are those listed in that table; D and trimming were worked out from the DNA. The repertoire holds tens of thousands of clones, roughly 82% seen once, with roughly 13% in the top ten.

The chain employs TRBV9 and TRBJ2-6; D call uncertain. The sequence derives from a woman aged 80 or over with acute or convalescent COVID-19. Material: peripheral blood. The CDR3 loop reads CASSVIQGANVLTF. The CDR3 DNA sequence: TGTGCCAGCAGCGTCATTCAGGGGGCCAACGTCCTGACTTTC. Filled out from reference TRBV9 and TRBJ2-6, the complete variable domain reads DSGVTQTPKHLITATGQRVTLRCSPRSGDLSVYWYQQSLDQGLQFLIQYYNGEERAKGNILERFSAQQFPDLHSELNLSSLELGDSALYFCASSVIQGANVLTFGAGSRLTVL.